Below are 10 T cell receptor beta chains sequenced from a single sample in a study of a mutant IDH1 vaccine in newly diagnosed glioma. No antigen has been assigned to these receptors. The data were produced by immunoSEQ multiplex PCR, yet TCRdb's version contains in-frame clones alone and is incomplete. Among about 54,000 clones listed, 80% to 85% were seen once. Sample time point: week 35, safety follow-up. Doses consisted of 300 ug of mutant IDH1 20-mer peptide each, paired with topical imiquimod. The sample in question was PBMCs, obtained from a glioma patient whose treatment included an IDH1 peptide vaccine. All receptors come from a woman aged 18-29 years with glioma.

This clone was counted a few times. This chain connects TRBV5-4 to TRBJ1-5; no reliable D call. V was trimmed by 4 bases and J by 7 bases, leaving 15 bases between them. The CDR3 runs 14 residues. Germline-derived CDR1 and CDR2 are SGHNT and YYREEE (reference sequence). Written as DNA, the CDR3 is TGTGCCAGCAGCCGTGGCACGGGGAGACAGCCCCAGCATTTT. The encoded protein is CASSRGTGRQPQHF. Full variable domain (missing parts from reference TRBV5-4 and TRBJ1-5): ETGVTQSPTHLIKTRGQQVTLRCSSQSGHNTVSWYQQALGQGPQFIFQYYREEENGRGNFPPRFSGLQFPNYSSELNVNALELDDSALYLCASSRGTGRQPQHFGDGTRLSIL.

V usage is TRBV7-9 and J usage is TRBJ1-4, with D tentatively TRBD1 (5 bases). Germline values: CDR1 SEHNR, CDR2 FQNEAQ (reference sequence). V lost 5 bases to trimming and J lost 8 bases, with 18 bases between them. The CDR3 consists of 15 residues. The CDR3 nucleotides read TGTGCCAGCAGCCCGCTTAATCAGGGTAGAGAAAAACTGTTTTTT. Its translation is CASSPLNQGREKLFF.

This chain uses TRBV12-5 with TRBJ1-2; the D gene is possibly TRBD1 (6 bases). The CDR3 sequence is 15 residues long. V shed 6 bases and J shed 5 bases, with 19 bases lying between them. Germline-derived CDR1 and CDR2 are LGHNT and FRNRAP. The CDR3 region is CASGPPSGAGYGYTF. In nucleotides, the CDR3 is TGTGCTAGTGGCCCACCCTCGGGGGCGGGGTATGGCTACACCTTC.

The chain has TRBV6-6 and TRBJ2-7; 7 bases are a match to TRBD2. This CDR3 has 15 amino acids. Germline loops: CDR1 MNHNY, CDR2 SVGAGI (reference sequence). V lost 6 bases, J lost 3 bases, and 11 bases stayed unmatched. For the CDR3, the DNA is TGTGCCAGCAGCGCGGGGTGGGGGGGGAACTACGAGCAGTACTTC. It encodes CASSAGWGGNYEQYF.

This rearrangement joins TRBV5-6 to TRBJ1-1, with D unclear. This CDR3 has 12 residues. Germline CDR1 SGHDT, CDR2 YYEEEE. Trimming shortened V by 1 base and J by 0 bases, and 1 base separated the two germline ends. The CDR3 DNA is TGTGCCAGCAGCTTGCTGAACACTGAAGCTTTCTTT. It specifies CASSLLNTEAFF.

For this clone: The junction departs from the called germline gene at one end, perhaps through a read error. The chain employs TRBV5-5 and TRBJ1-4; D is perhaps TRBD1 (5 bases). CDR1 is SGHKS and CDR2 is YYEKEE in the germline V gene (reference sequence). The CDR3 extends over 17 amino acids. The chain's CDR3 is CASTLGAGRGHPEKLFF. The DNA of the CDR3 is TGTGCCAGCACCTTGGGAGCCGGTCGGGGCCACCCTGAAAAACTGTTTTTT.

This clone was found once. V usage is TRBV18 and J usage is TRBJ1-3; D might be TRBD1 (6 bases). Trimming shortened V by 4 bases and J by 0 bases, and 7 bases separated the two germline ends. The CDR3 runs 14 residues. The germline V gene encodes CDR1 KGHSH and CDR2 LQKENI. The CDR3 reads CASSRTASGNTIYF. The CDR3 coding sequence is TGTGCCAGCTCACGGACAGCCTCTGGAAACACCATATATTTT. Full variable domain (rest looked up from reference TRBV18 and TRBJ1-3): NAGVMQNPRHLVRRRGQEARLRCSPMKGHSHVYWYRQLPEEGLKFMVYLQKENIIDESGMPKERFSAEFPKEGPSILRIQQVVRGDSAAYFCASSRTASGNTIYFGEGSWLTVV.

Worth noting for this clone: This specimen includes other DNA sequences encoding the same CDR3. This chain links TRBV9 with TRBJ2-5; D possibly corresponds to TRBD1 (5 bases). The CDR3 totals 13 residues. Trimming shortened V by 4 bases and J by 5 bases, and 12 bases separated the two germline ends. From germline, CDR1 is SGDLS and CDR2 YYNGEE. This CDR3 reads CASSPPRGETQYF. The DNA for the CDR3 is TGTGCCAGCAGCCCCCCAAGGGGTGAGACCCAGTACTTC. Combining the CDR3 with reference TRBV9 and TRBJ2-5 gives the whole variable domain DSGVTQTPKHLITATGQRVTLRCSPRSGDLSVYWYQQSLDQGLQFLIQYYNGEERAKGNILERFSAQQFPDLHSELNLSSLELGDSALYFCASSPPRGETQYFGPGTRLLVL.

This chain links TRBV6-5 with TRBJ1-1; D is undetermined. The V and J ends lost 6 bases and 1 base respectively, with 6 bases between them. The germline CDR1 and CDR2 sequences are MNHEY and SVGAGI. The CDR3 runs 12 residues. The CDR3 DNA reads TGTGCCAGCAGATGGTCGAACACTGAAGCTTTCTTT. Protein sequence: CASRWSNTEAFF.

DNA of the CDR3: TGTGCCAGCAGCCACCCGACAGCGAACACCGGGGAGCTGTTTTTT. Protein product: CASSHPTANTGELFF. This rearrangement joins TRBV6-6 to TRBJ2-2; maybe TRBD1 (5 bases). The CDR3 is made up of 15 amino acids. The ends were cut back, 6 bases at V and 0 bases at J, with 11 bases in the middle. Germline V gives CDR1 MNHNY, CDR2 SVGAGI (reference sequence).